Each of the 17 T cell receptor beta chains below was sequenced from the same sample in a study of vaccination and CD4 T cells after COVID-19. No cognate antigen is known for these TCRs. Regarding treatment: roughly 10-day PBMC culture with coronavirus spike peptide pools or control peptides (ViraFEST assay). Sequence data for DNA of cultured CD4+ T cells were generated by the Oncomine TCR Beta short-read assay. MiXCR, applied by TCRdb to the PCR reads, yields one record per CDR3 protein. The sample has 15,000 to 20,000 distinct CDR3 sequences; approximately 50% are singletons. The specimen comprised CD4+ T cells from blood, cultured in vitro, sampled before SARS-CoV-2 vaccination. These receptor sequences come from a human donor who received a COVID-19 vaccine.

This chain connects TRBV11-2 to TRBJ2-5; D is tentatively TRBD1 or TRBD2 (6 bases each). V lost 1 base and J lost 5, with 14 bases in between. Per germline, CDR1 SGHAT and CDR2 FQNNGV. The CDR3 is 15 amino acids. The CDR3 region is CASSLGRGGRETQYF. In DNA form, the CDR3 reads TGTGCCAGCAGCTTAGGGCGAGGGGGGCGGGAGACCCAGTACTTC.

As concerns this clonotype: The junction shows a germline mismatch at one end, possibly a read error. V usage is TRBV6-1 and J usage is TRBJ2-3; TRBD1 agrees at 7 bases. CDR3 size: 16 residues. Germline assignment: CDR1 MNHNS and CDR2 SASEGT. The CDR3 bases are TGCGCCAGCAGTGGCCGAGGGGGCGAGGGCACAGATACGCAGTATTTT. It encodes CASSGRGGEGTDTQYF.

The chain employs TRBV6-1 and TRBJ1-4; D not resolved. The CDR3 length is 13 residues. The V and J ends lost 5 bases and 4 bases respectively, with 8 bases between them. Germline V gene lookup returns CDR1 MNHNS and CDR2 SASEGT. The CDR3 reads CASSSLVNEKLFF. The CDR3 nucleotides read TGTGCCAGCAGTAGTCTGGTTAATGAAAAACTGTTTTTT.

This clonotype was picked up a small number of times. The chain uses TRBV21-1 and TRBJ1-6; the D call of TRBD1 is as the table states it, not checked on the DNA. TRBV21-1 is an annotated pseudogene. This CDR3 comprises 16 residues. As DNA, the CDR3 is TGTGCCAGCAGCCAGTGGACAGGGGGCGATAATTCACCCCTCCACTTT. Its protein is CASSQWTGGDNSPLHF.

CDR3 protein: CASSKRDLGNTIYF. CDR3 in DNA: TGTGCCAGCAGTAAACGGGATTTGGGAAACACCATATATTTT. This rearrangement joins TRBV2 to TRBJ1-3; D unclear. Germline loops: CDR1 SNHLY, CDR2 FYNNEI. The CDR3 covers 14 residues. Trimming stripped 5 bases from V and 4 bases from J, with 12 bases between.

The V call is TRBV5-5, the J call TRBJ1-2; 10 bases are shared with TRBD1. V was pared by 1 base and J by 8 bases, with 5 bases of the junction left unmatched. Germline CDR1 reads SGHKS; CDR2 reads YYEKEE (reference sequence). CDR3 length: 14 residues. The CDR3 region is CASSLSGTGAGYTF. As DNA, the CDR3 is TGTGCCAGCAGCTTGTCCGGGACAGGGGCCGGCTACACCTTC.

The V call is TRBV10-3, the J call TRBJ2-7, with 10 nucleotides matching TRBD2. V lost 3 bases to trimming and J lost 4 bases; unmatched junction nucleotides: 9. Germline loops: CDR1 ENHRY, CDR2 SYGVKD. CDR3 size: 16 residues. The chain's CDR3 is CAISELAGFSGYEQYF. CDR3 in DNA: TGTGCCATCAGTGAACTAGCGGGGTTCTCTGGGTACGAGCAGTACTTC.

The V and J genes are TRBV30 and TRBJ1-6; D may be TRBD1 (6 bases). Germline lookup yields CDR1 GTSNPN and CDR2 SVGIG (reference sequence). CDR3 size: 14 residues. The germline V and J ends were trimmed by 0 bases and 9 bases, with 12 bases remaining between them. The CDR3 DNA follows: TGTGCCTGGAGTGTAAGGGGGAGTTCTTCACCCCTCCACTTT. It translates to CAWSVRGSSSPLHF.

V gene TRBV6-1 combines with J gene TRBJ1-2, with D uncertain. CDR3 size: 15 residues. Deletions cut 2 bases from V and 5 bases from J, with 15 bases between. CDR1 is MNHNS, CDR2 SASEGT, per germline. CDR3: CASSESHGREYGYTF. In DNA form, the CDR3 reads TGTGCCAGCAGTGAATCTCACGGACGGGAATATGGCTACACCTTC.

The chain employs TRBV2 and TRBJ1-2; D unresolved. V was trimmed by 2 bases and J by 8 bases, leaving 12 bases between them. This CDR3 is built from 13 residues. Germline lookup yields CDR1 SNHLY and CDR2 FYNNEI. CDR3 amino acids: CASSEMGLGGYTF. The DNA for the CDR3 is TGTGCCAGCAGTGAAATGGGTTTGGGGGGCTACACCTTC. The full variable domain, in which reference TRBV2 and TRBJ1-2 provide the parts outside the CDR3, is EPEVTQTPSHQVTQMGQEVILRCVPISNHLYFYWYRQILGQKVEFLVSFYNNEISEKSEIFDDQFSVERPDGSNFTLKIRSTKLEDSAMYFCASSEMGLGGYTFGSGTRLTVV.

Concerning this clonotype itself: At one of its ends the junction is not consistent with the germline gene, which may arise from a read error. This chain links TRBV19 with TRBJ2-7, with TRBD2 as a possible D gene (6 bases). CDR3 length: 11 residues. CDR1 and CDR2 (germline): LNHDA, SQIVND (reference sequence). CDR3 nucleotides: TGTGCCAGTAGTCCCGGGACTTTACAGTGCTTC. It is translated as CASSPGTLQCF. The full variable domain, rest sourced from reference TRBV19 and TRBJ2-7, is DGGITQSPKYLFRKEGQNVTLSCEQNLNHDAMYWYRQDPGQGLRLIYYSQIVNDFQKGDIAEGYSVSREKKESFPLTVTSAQKNPTAFYLCASSPGTLQCFGPGTRLTVT.

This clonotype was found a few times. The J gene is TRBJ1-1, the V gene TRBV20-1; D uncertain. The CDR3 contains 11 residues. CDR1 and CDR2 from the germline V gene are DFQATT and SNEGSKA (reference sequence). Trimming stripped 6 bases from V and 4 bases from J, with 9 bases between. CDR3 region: CSAYGPTEAFF. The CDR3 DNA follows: TGCAGTGCCTACGGACCCACTGAAGCTTTCTTT.

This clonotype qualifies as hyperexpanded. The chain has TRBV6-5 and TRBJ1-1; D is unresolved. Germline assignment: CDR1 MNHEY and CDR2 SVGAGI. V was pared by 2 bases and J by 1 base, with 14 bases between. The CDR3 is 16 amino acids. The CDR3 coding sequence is TGTGCCAGCAGTTACGGTCTTGGGAGAGAGAACACTGAAGCTTTCTTT. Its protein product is CASSYGLGRENTEAFF.

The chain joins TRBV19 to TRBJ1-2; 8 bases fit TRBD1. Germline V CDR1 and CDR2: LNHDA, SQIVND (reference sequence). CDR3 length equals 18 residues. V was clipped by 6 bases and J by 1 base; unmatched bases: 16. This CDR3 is CASSAGQGGSTGNYGYTF. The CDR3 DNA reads TGTGCCAGTAGCGCTGGACAGGGAGGGTCGACCGGTAACTATGGCTACACCTTC.

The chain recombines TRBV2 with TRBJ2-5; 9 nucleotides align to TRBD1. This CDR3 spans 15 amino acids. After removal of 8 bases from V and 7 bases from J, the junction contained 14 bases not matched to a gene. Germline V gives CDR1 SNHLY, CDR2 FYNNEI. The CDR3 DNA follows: TGTGCCAGCGTCTCGACAGGGGGGCCTCAGGGGACCCAGTACTTC. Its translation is CASVSTGGPQGTQYF.

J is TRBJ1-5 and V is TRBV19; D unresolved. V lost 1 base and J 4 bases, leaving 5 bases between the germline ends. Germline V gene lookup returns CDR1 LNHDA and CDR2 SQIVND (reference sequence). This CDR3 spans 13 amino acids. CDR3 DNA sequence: TGTGCCAGTAGTATAGGGCAGAATCAGCCCCAGCATTTT. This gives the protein CASSIGQNQPQHF.

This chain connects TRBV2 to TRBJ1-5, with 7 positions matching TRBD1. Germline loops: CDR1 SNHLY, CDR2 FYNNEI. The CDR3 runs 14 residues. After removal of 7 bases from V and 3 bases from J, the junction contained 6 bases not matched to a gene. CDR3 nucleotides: TGTGCCAGCAACCCGACAGGGAACAATCAGCCCCAGCATTTT. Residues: CASNPTGNNQPQHF.